The clone carrying this T cell receptor (beta chain) was recorded a few times. Its antigen is currently unknown. The sample belongs to a study of T cells after yellow fever vaccination. Germline assignment: CDR1 LGHNA and CDR2 YSLEER. Between the trimmed V and J ends, which lost 3 bases and 5 bases, there was a span of 19 bases. The CDR3 runs to 16 residues. TCRdb re-analysed the 5' RACE reads in MiXCR, keeping a single row per CDR3 protein. Of 200,000 to 250,000 distinct CDR3 sequences listed, approximately 3.3% are singletons. General study results and limits: The booster saw the reappearance of most primary-vaccination clones (approximately 97% CD4, 80% to 90% CD8).

The chain couples TRBV4-3 to TRBJ2-5, with D perhaps TRBD2 (7 bases). The sample consisted of CD4+ T cells sorted from PBMCs, taken 10 days after the yellow fever booster vaccination. The receptor was isolated from a man aged 18 to 30 who received the YFV17D yellow fever vaccine. DNA of the CDR3: TGCGCCAGCAGCCAGGGCGGGACCGGGGGGCTGGAGACCCAGTACTTC. This translates into CASSQGGTGGLETQYF.